This record looks at one TCR beta chain sequence and its context. TCRdb keeps only in-frame clones here, not all; method: immunoSEQ multiplex PCR. The table lists roughly 100,000 clones, about nine tenths of them singletons. V lost 6 bases, J lost 7 bases, and 4 bases stayed unmatched. CDR1 and CDR2 from the germline V gene are MNHEY and SVGAGI. The CDR3 consists of 14 residues. The sample originates from a study of control samples from healthy donors and cancer patients. The TCR was taken from a woman in her twenties or thirties in good health. The specimen was blood. J is TRBJ1-6 and V is TRBV6-5; TRBD1 agrees at 9 bases. The CDR3 loop reads CASRRTGENSPLHF. The CDR3 nucleotides read TGTGCCAGCAGGAGGACAGGGGAAAATTCACCCCTCCACTTT.